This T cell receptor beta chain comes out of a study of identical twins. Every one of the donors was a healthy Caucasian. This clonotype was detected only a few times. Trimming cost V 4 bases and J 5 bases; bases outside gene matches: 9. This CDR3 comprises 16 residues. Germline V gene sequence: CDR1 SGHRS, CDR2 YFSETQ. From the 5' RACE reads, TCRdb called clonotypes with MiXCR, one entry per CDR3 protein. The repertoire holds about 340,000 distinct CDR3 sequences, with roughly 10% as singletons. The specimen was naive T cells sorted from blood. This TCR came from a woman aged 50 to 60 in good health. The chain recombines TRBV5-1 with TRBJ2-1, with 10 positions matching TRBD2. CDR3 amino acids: CASSTDSGRTHNEQFF. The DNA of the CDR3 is TGCGCCAGCAGCACCGATAGCGGGAGGACCCACAATGAGCAGTTCTTC.